The TCR beta chain under discussion was sequenced for a study of blood T cells in healthy people across ages. Overall study results and limits: Estimated diversity across one million T cells was deemed an underestimate. The long-lived group displayed more naive CD4+ cells, plus higher diversity, than the aged donors did. Roughly linearly, TCR beta diversity per million T cells fell as age increased.

The amount of total RNA extracted per sample was at least 6 micrograms. The ends were cut back, 3 bases at V and 2 bases at J, with 5 bases in the middle. The CDR3 extends over 12 amino acids. The germline CDR1 and CDR2 sequences are LNHNV and YYDKDF (reference sequence). This clonotype has ten or more counts. The antigen is not known. Combining a sample-barcoded 5' primer with a J-beta primer mix, a second PCR ran for roughly 6 to 11 cycles. TCRdb re-called the 5' RACE reads with MiXCR, one entry per CDR3 protein. The table includes around 1,700,000 distinct CDR3 sequences, 28% detected once. Sample: blood. The receptor comes from a woman aged 30 to 39 in good health. The chain links TRBV15 to TRBJ2-7; D is undetermined. In DNA form, the CDR3 reads TGTGCCACCAGCAGGATTACCTACGAGCAGTACTTC. It is translated as CATSRITYEQYF.